The present entry profiles one T cell receptor (beta chain) with its context. Its antigen remains unknown. The data originate from a study of T cell responses to AZD1222 COVID-19 vaccine. Study-wide results and limits: The study found Spike-specific TCR breadth and depth rose after two AZD1222 doses. Nearly half of spike-specific TCRs reportedly target unmutated variant regions.

Germline V gene data show CDR1 as SGHDN and CDR2 as FVKESK. This CDR3 is 13 amino acids long. V shed 2 bases and J 3 bases; nucleotides not matched to a gene: 1. The repertoire was sequenced with immunoSEQ multiplex PCR; TCRdb's copy has only in-frame clones and lacks some. The sample yields roughly 120,000 clones, roughly 90% seen once. This clonotype originated in an adult who received the AZD1222 COVID-19 vaccine. This specimen consisted of peripheral blood, obtained 28 days after the second AZD1222 dose. This chain uses TRBV14 with TRBJ2-7; TRBD1 matches 7 bases. CDR3 sequence reads: CASSQHRGYEQYF. CDR3 bases: TGTGCCAGCAGCCAACACAGGGGCTACGAGCAGTACTTC.